This T cell receptor (beta chain) emerged from a study of T cells in Graves' hyperthyroidism and ophthalmopathy. Source material for PBMCs was 10 ml fresh peripheral blood. Authors of the study amplified TCR beta CDR3 regions from RNA transcripts. TCR CDR3 regions were first amplified by RT-PCR with HTBI primers. TCRdb re-analysed the multiplex PCR reads in MiXCR, keeping a single row per CDR3 protein. Among some 550,000 distinct CDR3 sequences, roughly a sixth were seen once, and the ten largest hold under 3.5%. The CDR3 totals 15 residues. The V gene end was trimmed by 5 bases and the J gene end by 4 bases; junction bases not matched to a gene: 6. Looked up from germline, CDR1 is MNHEY and CDR2 is SMNVEV (reference sequence). Points from the study as a whole: In the blood, most expanded thyroid clonotypes above 0.001 appeared as well.

This clonotype was counted a few times. The target antigen is unknown. The sample taken for sequencing was blood. This TCR came from a middle-aged woman with Graves' ophthalmopathy. The chain uses TRBV27 and TRBJ2-3; 10 bases fit TRBD2. The CDR3 sequence: CASSLRTSGPDTQYF. CDR3 sequence (DNA): TGTGCCAGCAGTCTCCGGACTAGCGGCCCAGATACGCAGTATTTT.